This T cell receptor beta chain is drawn from a study of OX40 agonist ivuxolimab in advanced cancers. For the wider study: Ivuxolimab was an agonistic, fully human IgG2 monoclonal antibody directed against OX40 (CD134), a costimulatory receptor. Intravenous ivuxolimab was administered to patients every 2 weeks at six dose levels: 0.01, 0.1, 0.3, 1.5, 3 and 10 mg/kg. Of the roughly 54 patients in dose escalation, about 20 had hepatocellular carcinoma, some 15 had melanoma, 9 had renal cell carcinoma and 9 had head and neck cancer. A male proportion of roughly 80% and a mean age of around 60 years, ranging from about 20 to 80, were recorded for the dose-escalation cohort. Prior anti-PD-1, anti-PD-L1 or anti-CTLA-4 therapy was permitted, and checkpoint inhibitors had been received by about 44% of dose-escalation patients. Partial responses occurred in three dose-escalation patients: two with cutaneous melanoma and one with hepatocellular carcinoma. The point of sequencing TCRbeta in the periphery was to test whether ivuxolimab changed TCR sequence diversity and drove clonal T-cell expansion. The monotherapy dose-escalation portion (N ≈ 52 patients) of the phase I ivuxolimab trial is reported in the paper.

This clone was seen only once. Its antigen remains unidentified. Per-nucleotide qualities are absent, and no much larger clonotype sits a single base away. Patients with a history of autoimmune disease or receiving systemic immunosuppression were excluded from the trial. Peripheral blood for TCR sequencing was collected from all dose cohorts at baseline, on cycle 4 day 1, and on cycle 7 day 1. The samples were drawn from a first-in-human, open-label, multicenter phase I dose-escalation trial of ivuxolimab. Adults with locally advanced or metastatic head and neck squamous cell, hepatocellular, melanoma or renal cell carcinoma were enrolled in the trial. CD4+ and CD8+ T cells were sorted separately from peripheral blood before TCR sequencing. Genomic DNA was extracted from sorted cells for sequencing of the TCRbeta CDR3 region. The immunoSEQ Assay was used for sequencing of TCRbeta CDR3 regions. TCRdb took over this immuneACCESS table, retaining in-frame rearrangements with V and J assigned. Such tables are incomplete; in checked studies, under half of the missing clones stem from an unresolved V gene, and the remainder is unexplained. The sample has roughly 36,000 clones on record, more than 70% of them singletons. The ten largest make up approximately 9.1% of the sample.

Overall results and qualifications from the work: Low levels of normalized T-cell clonal expansion were also seen in some nonresponding patients. At doses from 0.1 to 3.0 mg/kg, clonal expansion was seen in both CD4+ and CD8+ blood T cells between baseline and week 6. In partial responders in the 0.1-3.0 mg/kg groups, normalized peripheral clonal expansion was found to be among the lowest, especially among CD8+ T cells. On average, CD8+ T cells showed more expanded clones than CD4+ T cells after ivuxolimab. Which antigens the clonally expanded peripheral T cells were specific for was not determined.

Trimming removed 5 bases from V and 1 base from J, leaving 23 bases between the germline ends. CDR1 and CDR2, looked up from the germline V gene, are SQVTM and ANQGSEA. Inclusive of the bounding cysteine and phenylalanine, the CDR3 is 17 residues long. Only the CDR3 DNA is retained, 51 bases long and in frame from the first base. This sample comprised CD4+ or CD8+ T cells sorted from blood, obtained in a trial of the OX40 agonist ivuxolimab. The receptor was derived from an adult with an advanced solid tumor such as melanoma, head and neck, liver or kidney cancer. Recombination connected TRBV29-1 to TRBJ1-1, with a weak D call of TRBD1 (6 bases match). The CDR3 has the sequence CSVLGGAPGHPNTEAFF. The DNA sequence is given as TGCAGCGTTCTCGGTGGAGCTCCGGGACACCCGAACACTGAAGCTTTCTTT.